The present T cell receptor (beta chain) was sequenced within a study of T cell clonality in common variable immunodeficiency (dated by TCRdb to about 2015). Turning to this clone: The specificity of this receptor is unknown. The sequenced fragment ends 3 residues before the CDR3 boundary, so the rest is inferred from the germline J gene.

CVID was diagnosed by standard criteria: serum IgG, IgA and/or IgM reduced below normal range, plus specific antibody deficiency. A total of 44 subjects (roughly 15 female and around 30 male; age range about 9 to 65 years, mean age roughly 38) were included in the CVID group. Predominantly Caucasian heritage was noted among both the CVID patients and the healthy controls. At the time of study participation, every CVID subject had been on replacement immunoglobulin therapy for at least one year. At blood collection, none of the CVID subjects was ill or on immunomodulatory or immunosuppressive medication. From each donor, roughly 4.5 to 8 ml of heparinized peripheral whole blood was collected. Genomic DNA from adults with common variable immune deficiency (CVID) and from healthy adult controls was used for sequencing of TCRbeta CDR3 repertoires. Diluted blood was density-centrifuged over Hypaque 1077 or Ficoll-Paque to isolate peripheral blood mononuclear cells. Genomic DNA was obtained from unsorted mononuclear cells using either Qiagen column purification or a centrifugation-based method.

Equivalent amounts of genomic DNA from CVID and control samples were used as sequencing input. For every sample, a 60 bp segment covering the rearranged TCRbeta CDR3 region was amplified and then sequenced. TCRbeta amplification used the immunoSEQ assay, a bias-corrected multiplex PCR with high-throughput sequencing. Per the authors' processing: Each unique nucleotide sequence was treated as a clone and annotated with V, D and J genes, copy number and frequency. Sequences were labeled productive if in frame, and non-productive if out of frame or containing stop codons. As previously described, clonality was calculated on the basis of Shannon's entropy. The predicted amino acid sequences of productive clones were used to derive mean CDR3 Kyte-Doolittle hydropathy. Scaled V gene usage was hierarchically clustered using Manhattan distance and complete linkage with the R hclust function. Sharing of clones by CDR3 amino acid sequence was evaluated through resampling of 12 repertoires per group over 100 rounds. The repertoires were searched for about 70 published EBV-specific TCRbeta sequences and 245 published CMV-specific TCRbeta sequences. After two CVID samples that produced fewer than 10,000 sequences were dropped from the analysis, some 40 CVID repertoires remained. Held by TCRdb, this immuneACCESS table contains in-frame sequences only and omits some clones. Under half of the omission traces to an unresolved V gene where checked; the cause of the rest is unknown. That table gives V, J and clone size, and the DNA gave D and trimming. In this sample the table shows about 42,000 clones, and no singletons are among them. Clones ranked in the top ten supply 6% of the sample.

From the cysteine up to the phenylalanine, the CDR3 has a length of 15 residues. The DNA covers only part of the CDR3, 36 bases in frame from base 1. V is reduced by 3 bases and J by 0 bases, leaving a spacing of 9 bases between them. CDR1 and CDR2, per the germline V gene, are SGHAT and FQNNGV. Points the paper makes about the study in general: Healthy controls shared more TCRbeta clones with each other than CVID subjects shared among themselves (p < 0.0001). Reportedly, TCRbeta sequences from CVID had fewer deletions and N-nucleotide insertions, and highly modified clones with 13 or more V deletions were absent from CVID. Increased TCRbeta clonality was found in CVID subjects compared with healthy controls (t-test p = 0.018), with the increase being most characteristic of about a third of subjects. Although equal DNA input was used, an average of approximately 82,000 unique sequences per sample was obtained for controls, compared with some 30,000 for CVID samples. Correlations between repertoire features and clinical complications were limited by patient heterogeneity within the CVID cohort. According to the authors, finding the cause of the higher clonality in CVID would require sequencing the repertoires of T cell subpopulations.

What was sequenced was peripheral blood mononuclear cells. The clonotype comes from a human donor with common variable immunodeficiency. The chain uses TRBV11-2 and TRBJ2-1; the D gene is perhaps TRBD2, from 6 matching bases. The CDR3 region: CASSFGLISYNEQFF. The DNA read from the CDR3 is TGTGCCAGCAGCTTTGGACTAATCTCCTACAATGAG. The full variable domain, with segments outside the CDR3 supplied by the reference TRBV11-2 and TRBJ2-1 proteins, appears as EAGVAQSPRYKIIEKRQSVAFWCNPISGHATLYWYQQILGQGPKLLIQFQNNGVVDDSQLPKDRFSAERLKGVDSTLKIQPAKLEDSAVYLCASSFGLISYNEQFFGPGTRLTVL.